The present T cell receptor (beta chain) was sequenced within a study of blood T cell repertoires in COVID-19. Study overall: Acute and convalescent COVID-19 samples came from the United States, Italy and Spain. Sources were T cells, B-cell-depleted T cells, or PBMCs; the material itself was cDNA or gDNA.

One Seattle source followed patients from active infection through their disease course. Germline V gene lookup returns CDR1 MNHEY and CDR2 SMNVEV (reference sequence). The CDR3 loop spans 13 amino acids. The V end was cut by 3 bases, the J end by 5 bases, with 7 bases between. Here immunoSEQ multiplex PCR was the method, and the copy in TCRdb shows in-frame clones only, minus some. The sample has about 290,000 clones; 89% are singletons. The source of this sequence is a woman under 40 with COVID-19, enrolled during active disease. The chain is built from TRBV27 and TRBJ1-4, with D uncertain. Sequenced material: peripheral blood. The CDR3 sequence: CASSFSVNEKLFF. The CDR3 region has the DNA TGTGCCAGCAGTTTTAGCGTAAATGAAAAACTGTTTTTT.